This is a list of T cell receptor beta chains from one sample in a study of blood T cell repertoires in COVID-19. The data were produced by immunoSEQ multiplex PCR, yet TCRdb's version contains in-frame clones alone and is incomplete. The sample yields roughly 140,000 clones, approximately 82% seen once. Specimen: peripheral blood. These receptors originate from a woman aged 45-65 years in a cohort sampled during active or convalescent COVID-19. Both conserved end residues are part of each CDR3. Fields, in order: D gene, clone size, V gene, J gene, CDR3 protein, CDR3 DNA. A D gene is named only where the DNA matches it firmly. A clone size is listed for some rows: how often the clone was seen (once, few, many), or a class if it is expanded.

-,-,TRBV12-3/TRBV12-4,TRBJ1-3,CASRAANTIYF,TGTGCCAGCAGGGCGGCTAACACCATATATTTT
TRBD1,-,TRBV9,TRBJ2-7,CASSVGQGAYEQYF,TGTGCCAGCAGCGTAGGACAGGGGGCCTACGAGCAGTACTTC
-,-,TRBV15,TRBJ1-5,CATRDRGNQPQHF,TGTGCCACCAGGGACCGGGGGAATCAGCCCCAGCATTTT
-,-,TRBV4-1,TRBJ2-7,CASSPASSVSYEQYF,TGCGCCAGCAGCCCCGCCTCTAGCGTCTCCTACGAGCAGTACTTC
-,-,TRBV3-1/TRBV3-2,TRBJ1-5,CASSQPWTRVDVGQPQHF,TGTGCCAGCAGCCAACCTTGGACCAGGGTGGATGTGGGTCAGCCCCAGCATTTT
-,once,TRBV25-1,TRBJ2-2,CASRAMAGELFF,TGTGCCAGCAGAGCTATGGCCGGGGAGCTGTTTTTT
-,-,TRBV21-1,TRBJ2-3,CASRNGGPLAGGTDTQYF,TGTGCCAGCAGAAATGGGGGCCCACTAGCGGGGGGCACAGATACGCAGTATTTT
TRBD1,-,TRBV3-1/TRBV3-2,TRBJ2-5,CASSPGDRDGTQYF,TGTGCCAGCAGCCCAGGGGACAGGGACGGGACCCAGTACTTC
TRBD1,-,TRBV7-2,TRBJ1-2,CASSQMRTGSNYGYTF,TGTGCCAGCAGTCAGATGAGGACAGGGAGTAACTATGGCTACACCTTC
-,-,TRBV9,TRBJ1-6,CASSVSGSGYSPLHF,TGTGCCAGCAGCGTTTCGGGCTCGGGGTATTCACCCCTCCACTTT
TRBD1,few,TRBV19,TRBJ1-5,CASSLGPGGGFNQPQHF,TGTGCCAGTAGCCTAGGGCCAGGGGGCGGTTTCAATCAGCCCCAGCATTTT
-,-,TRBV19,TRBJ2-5,CASSIRAAAQETQYF,TGTGCCAGTAGTATAAGAGCGGCCGCCCAAGAGACCCAGTACTTC
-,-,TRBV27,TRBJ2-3,CASSLWGRWATDTQYF,TGTGCCAGCAGTTTATGGGGGCGTTGGGCCACAGATACGCAGTATTTT
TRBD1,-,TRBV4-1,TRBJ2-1,CASTPPRGQAGNEQFF,TGCGCCAGCACCCCTCCAAGGGGGCAGGCGGGCAATGAGCAGTTCTTC
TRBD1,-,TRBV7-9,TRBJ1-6,CASSLLGRGLISPLHF,TGTGCCAGCAGCTTACTCGGCAGGGGGCTGATTTCACCCCTCCACTTT
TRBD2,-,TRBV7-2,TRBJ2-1,CASSLATSGAYNEQFF,TGTGCCAGCAGCTTAGCGACTAGCGGGGCCTACAATGAGCAGTTCTTC
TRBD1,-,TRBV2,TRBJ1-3,CASSIAPATGFGNTIYF,TGTGCCAGCAGCATTGCTCCCGCGACAGGGTTTGGAAACACCATATATTTT
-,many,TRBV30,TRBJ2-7,CAWNRGTTTYEQYF,TGTGCCTGGAATAGGGGCACAACAACCTACGAGCAGTACTTC
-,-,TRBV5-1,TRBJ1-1,CASSYSSGMNTEAFF,TGCGCCAGCAGCTACTCCTCGGGAATGAACACTGAAGCTTTCTTT
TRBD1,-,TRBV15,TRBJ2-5,CATSREDRRQETQYF,TGTGCCACCAGCAGGGAGGACAGGCGCCAAGAGACCCAGTACTTC
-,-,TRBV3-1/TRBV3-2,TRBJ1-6,CASSQEGRYSYNSPLHF,TGTGCCAGCAGCCAAGAGGGCAGGTACAGTTATAATTCACCCCTCCACTTT
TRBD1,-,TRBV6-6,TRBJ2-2,CASSQLQGTGELFF,TGTGCCAGCAGTCAACTACAGGGGACCGGGGAGCTGTTTTTT
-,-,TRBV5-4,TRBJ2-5,CASSFLGTSKGRQETQYF,TGTGCCAGCAGCTTTTTGGGGACATCGAAGGGGAGACAAGAGACCCAGTACTTC
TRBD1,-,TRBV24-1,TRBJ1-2,CATSDRRGRVGYTF,TGTGCCACCAGTGACCGCAGGGGGCGCGTTGGCTACACCTTC
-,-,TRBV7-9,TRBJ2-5,CASSPTVFQETQYF,TGTGCCAGCAGCCCTACGGTCTTTCAAGAGACCCAGTACTTC
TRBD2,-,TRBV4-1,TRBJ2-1,CASSQDIAGAYNEQFF,TGCGCCAGCAGCCAAGATATAGCGGGGGCCTACAATGAGCAGTTCTTC
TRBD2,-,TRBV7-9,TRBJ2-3,CASSSSGGANTQYF,TGTGCCAGCAGCTCTAGCGGGGGGGCAAATACGCAGTATTTT
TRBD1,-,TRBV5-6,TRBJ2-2,CASSRPGQGAGELFF,TGTGCCAGCAGCCGCCCCGGACAGGGTGCCGGGGAGCTGTTTTTT
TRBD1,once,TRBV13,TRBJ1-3,CASSLKARTGGSGNTIYF,TGTGCCAGCAGCTTAAAAGCTCGGACAGGGGGCTCTGGAAACACCATATATTTT
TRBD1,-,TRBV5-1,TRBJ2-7,CASSKGTGVYEQYF,TGCGCCAGCAGCAAAGGGACAGGTGTCTACGAGCAGTACTTC
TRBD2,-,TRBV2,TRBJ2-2,CASRGGANTGELFF,TGTGCCAGCCGCGGGGGGGCCAACACCGGGGAGCTGTTTTTT
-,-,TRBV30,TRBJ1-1,CAWSPLTENTEAFF,TGTGCCTGGAGTCCCCTGACAGAGAACACTGAAGCTTTCTTT
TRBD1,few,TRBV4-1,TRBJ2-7,CASSQGTGESYEQYF,TGCGCCAGCAGCCAAGGGACAGGGGAGTCCTACGAGCAGTACTTC
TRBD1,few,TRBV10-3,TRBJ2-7,CAISDPGQGIYEQYF,TGTGCCATCAGTGACCCGGGACAGGGGATCTACGAGCAGTACTTC
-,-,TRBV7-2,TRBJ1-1,CASSLSSFTEAFF,TGTGCCAGCAGCCTATCCTCGTTCACTGAAGCTTTCTTT
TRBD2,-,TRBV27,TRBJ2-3,CASNPGTSRDTQYF,TGTGCCAGCAACCCCGGGACTAGCCGGGATACGCAGTATTTT
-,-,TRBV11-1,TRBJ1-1,CASSFITVGVNTEAFF,TGTGCCAGCAGCTTCATAACAGTAGGCGTGAACACTGAAGCTTTCTTT
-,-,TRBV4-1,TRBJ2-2,CASSQEGLSRMFTGELFF,TGCGCCAGCAGCCAAGAGGGGCTTTCCAGGATGTTCACCGGGGAGCTGTTTTTT
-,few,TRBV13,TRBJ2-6,CASRGRKREPPGANVLTF,TGTGCCAGCAGGGGGCGGAAAAGGGAACCGCCTGGGGCCAACGTCCTGACTTTC
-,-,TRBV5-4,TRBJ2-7,CASSLGGTAYEQYF,TGTGCCAGCAGCTTGGGCGGGACTGCCTACGAGCAGTACTTC
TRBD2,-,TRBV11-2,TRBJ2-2,CASSPGGSGELFF,TGTGCCAGCAGCCCCGGGGGGTCCGGGGAGCTGTTTTTT
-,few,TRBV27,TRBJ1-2,CASSLFGGRGYGYTF,TGTGCCAGCAGTTTATTCGGGGGTCGGGGCTATGGCTACACCTTC
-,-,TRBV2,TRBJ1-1,CASAGTNMNTEAFF,TGTGCCAGCGCCGGGACAAACATGAACACTGAAGCTTTCTTT
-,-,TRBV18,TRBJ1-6,CASSPGLRLGTNSPLHF,TGTGCCAGCTCACCGGGACTCCGGCTGGGTACTAATTCACCCCTCCACTTT
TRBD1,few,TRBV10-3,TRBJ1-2,CAISERDSNGYTF,TGTGCCATCAGTGAGCGGGACAGCAATGGCTACACCTTC
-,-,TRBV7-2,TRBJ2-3,CASSIRQDSKDTQYF,TGTGCCAGCAGCATCAGACAGGACAGTAAAGATACGCAGTATTTT
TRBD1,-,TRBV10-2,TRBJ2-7,CASSPGQTYEQYF,TGCGCCAGCAGTCCGGGACAGACCTACGAGCAGTACTTC
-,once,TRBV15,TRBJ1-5,CATSRDGLRSTNQPQHF,TGTGCCACCAGCAGAGATGGACTGAGATCAACAAATCAGCCCCAGCATTTT